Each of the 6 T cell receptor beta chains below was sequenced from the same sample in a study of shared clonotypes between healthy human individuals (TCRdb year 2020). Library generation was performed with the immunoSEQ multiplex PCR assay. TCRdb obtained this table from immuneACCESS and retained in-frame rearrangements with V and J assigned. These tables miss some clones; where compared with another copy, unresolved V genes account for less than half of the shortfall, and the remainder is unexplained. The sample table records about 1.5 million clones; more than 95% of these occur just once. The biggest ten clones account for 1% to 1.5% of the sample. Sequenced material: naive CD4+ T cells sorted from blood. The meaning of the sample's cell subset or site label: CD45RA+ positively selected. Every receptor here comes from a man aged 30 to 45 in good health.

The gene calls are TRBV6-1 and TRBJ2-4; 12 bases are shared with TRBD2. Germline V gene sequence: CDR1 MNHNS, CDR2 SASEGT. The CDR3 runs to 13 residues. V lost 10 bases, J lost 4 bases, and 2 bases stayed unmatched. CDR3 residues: CATTSGRKNIQYF. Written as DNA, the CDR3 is TGTGCCACAACTAGCGGGAGGAAAAACATTCAGTACTTC.

For the CDR3, the DNA is TGTGCCAGCTCACCAGGGGTACAGGGAGGTACGCAGTATTTT. Translated, it gives CASSPGVQGGTQYF. J is TRBJ2-3 and V is TRBV18; D assignment may be TRBD1 or TRBD2 (6 bases each). Germline V gives CDR1 KGHSH, CDR2 LQKENI. V was pared by 2 bases and J by 8 bases, with 14 bases between. The CDR3 extends over 14 amino acids.

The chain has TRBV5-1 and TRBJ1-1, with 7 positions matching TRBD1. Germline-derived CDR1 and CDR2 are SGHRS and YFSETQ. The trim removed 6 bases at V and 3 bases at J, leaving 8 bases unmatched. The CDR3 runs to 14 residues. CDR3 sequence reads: CASIKGASDTEAFF. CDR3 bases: TGCGCCAGCATTAAGGGGGCTTCGGACACTGAAGCTTTCTTT.

CDR3 sequence (DNA): TGTGCCAGCTCACCCATTCGACAGGGCAACGAGCAGTACTTC. Protein sequence: CASSPIRQGNEQYF. The rearrangement links TRBV18 to TRBJ2-7, with TRBD1 matching over 7 bases. Trimming removed 3 bases from V and 5 bases from J; junction bases left unmatched: 7. Germline V gene sequence: CDR1 KGHSH, CDR2 LQKENI. CDR3 length: 14 amino acids.

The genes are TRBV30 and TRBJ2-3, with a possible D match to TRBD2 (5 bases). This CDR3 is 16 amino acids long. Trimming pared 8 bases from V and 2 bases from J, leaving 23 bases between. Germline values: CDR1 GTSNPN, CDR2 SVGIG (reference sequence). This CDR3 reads CARPDPPLGPTDTQYF. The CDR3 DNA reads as TGTGCCCGACCTGATCCCCCACTAGGCCCCACAGATACGCAGTATTTT.

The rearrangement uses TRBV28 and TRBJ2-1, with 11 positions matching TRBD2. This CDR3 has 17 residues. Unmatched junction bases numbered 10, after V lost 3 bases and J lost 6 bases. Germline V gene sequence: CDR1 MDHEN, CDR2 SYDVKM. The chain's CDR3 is CASSLRTSGRFTNEQFF. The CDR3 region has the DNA TGTGCCAGCAGTTTGAGAACTAGCGGGAGATTTACCAATGAGCAGTTCTTC.